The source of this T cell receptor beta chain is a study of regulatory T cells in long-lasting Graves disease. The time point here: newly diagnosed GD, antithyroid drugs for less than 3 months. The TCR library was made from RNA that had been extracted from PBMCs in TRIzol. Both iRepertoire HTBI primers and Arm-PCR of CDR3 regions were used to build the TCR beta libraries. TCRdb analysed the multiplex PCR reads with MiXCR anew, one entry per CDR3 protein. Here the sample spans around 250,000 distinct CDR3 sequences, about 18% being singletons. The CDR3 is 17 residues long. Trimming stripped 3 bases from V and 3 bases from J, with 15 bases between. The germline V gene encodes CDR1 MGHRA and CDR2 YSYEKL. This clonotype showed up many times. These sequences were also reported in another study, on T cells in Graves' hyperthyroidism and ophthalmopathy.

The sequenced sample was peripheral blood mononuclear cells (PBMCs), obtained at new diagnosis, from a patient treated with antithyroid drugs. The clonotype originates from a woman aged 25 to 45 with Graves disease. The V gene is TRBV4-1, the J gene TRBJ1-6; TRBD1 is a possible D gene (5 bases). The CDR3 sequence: CASSQPQWGVYNSPLHF. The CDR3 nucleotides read TGCGCCAGCAGCCAGCCGCAGTGGGGCGTCTATAATTCACCCCTCCACTTT.